This T cell receptor beta chain is drawn from a study of post-analysis software for immune sequencing data. Study conclusions and caveats: Patients with multiple sclerosis recorded significantly lower normalized Chao1 diversity than controls, the study found. A handful of TRBV segments occurring more often in patients than controls included TRBV5-6, TRBV5-1 and TRBV20-1.

Germline CDR1 is SGHVT and CDR2 is SQSDAQ. V lost 5 bases and J lost 0; bases outside the gene matches: 5. The CDR3 covers 16 residues. This clonotype came up many times. As yet, its antigen is unknown. Unique molecular identifiers were present in the TCR beta cDNA libraries. TCRdb called the PCR reads again in MiXCR, with one record for every CDR3 protein. The repertoire consists of some 690,000 distinct CDR3 sequences, with less than 35% occurring once and the leading ten covering under 0.7%. The sequenced sample was blood. This clonotype originated in a girl aged 5 to 17 with multiple sclerosis. The chain uses TRBV7-4 and TRBJ2-5, with 11 bases that match TRBD2. CDR3 residues: CASSHLTSGNQETQYF. The CDR3 nucleotides are TGTGCCAGCAGCCACCTGACTAGCGGGAACCAAGAGACCCAGTACTTC.